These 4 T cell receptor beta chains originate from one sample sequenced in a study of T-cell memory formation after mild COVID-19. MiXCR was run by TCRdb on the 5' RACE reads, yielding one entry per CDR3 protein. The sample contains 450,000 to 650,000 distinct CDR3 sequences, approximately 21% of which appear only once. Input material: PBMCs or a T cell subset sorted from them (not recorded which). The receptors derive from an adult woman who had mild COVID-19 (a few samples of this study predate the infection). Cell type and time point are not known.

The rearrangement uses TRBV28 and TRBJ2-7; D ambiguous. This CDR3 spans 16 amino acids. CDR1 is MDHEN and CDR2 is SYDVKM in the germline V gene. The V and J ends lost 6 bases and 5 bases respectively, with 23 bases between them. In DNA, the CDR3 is TGTGCCAGCAGCCCCGCCATGCTCCGGGTTGGAGACGAGCAGTACTTC. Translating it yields CASSPAMLRVGDEQYF.

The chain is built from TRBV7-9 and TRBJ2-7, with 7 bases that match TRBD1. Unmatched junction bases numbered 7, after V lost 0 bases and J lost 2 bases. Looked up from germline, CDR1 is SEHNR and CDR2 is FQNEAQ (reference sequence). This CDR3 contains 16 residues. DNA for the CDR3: TGTGCCAGCAGCTTAGCTCAAGGGGGCGTGACCTACGAGCAGTACTTC. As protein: CASSLAQGGVTYEQYF. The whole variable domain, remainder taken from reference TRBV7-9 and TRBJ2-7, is DTGVSQNPRHKITKRGQNVTFRCDPISEHNRLYWYRQTLGQGPEFLTYFQNEAQLEKSRLLSDRFSAERPKGSFSTLEIQRTEQGDSAMYLCASSLAQGGVTYEQYFGPGTRLTVT.

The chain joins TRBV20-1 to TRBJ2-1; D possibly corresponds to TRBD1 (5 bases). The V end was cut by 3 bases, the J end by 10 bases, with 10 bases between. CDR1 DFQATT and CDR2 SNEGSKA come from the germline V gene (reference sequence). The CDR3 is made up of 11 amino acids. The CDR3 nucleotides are TGCAGTGCTAGGGAGCACAGGGAGCAGTTCTTC. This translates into CSAREHREQFF.

CDR3 sequence: CASSAPGGPGYTF. In nucleotides, the CDR3 is TGTGCCAGCAGTGCTCCGGGGGGGCCTGGCTACACCTTC. The J gene is TRBJ1-2, the V gene TRBV12-3 or TRBV12-4; the D gene is possibly TRBD1 (6 bases). This CDR3 spans 13 amino acids. V was shortened by 5 bases and J by 7 bases, with 14 bases between the two germline ends.